The sample holds a few counts of the clone carrying this TCR beta chain. Its specificity is not known. The trim removed 4 bases at V and 1 base at J, leaving 3 bases unmatched. This CDR3 has 15 amino acids. CDR1 is SGHAT and CDR2 is FQNNGV in the germline V gene. This sample was included in a study of post-analysis software for immune sequencing data. For the study at large: Included courses were relapsing-remitting and secondary progressive multiple sclerosis; progressive-relapsing multiple sclerosis was also included.

Study-wide points: Patients had higher frequencies than controls of roughly five TRBV segments, including TRBV5-6, TRBV5-1 and TRBV20-1.

The authors incorporated unique molecular identifiers into the TCR beta cDNA libraries. One entry per CDR3 protein, called by TCRdb with MiXCR from the PCR reads. The sample records hundreds of thousands of distinct CDR3 sequences, roughly 29% being singletons. The source is a girl aged 5 to 17 with multiple sclerosis. The V call is TRBV11-2, the J call TRBJ2-4; 8 bases match TRBD1. Material for sequencing was blood. The CDR3, as DNA: TGTGCCAGCAGCTCGCGGACAGGGGCCAAAAACATTCAGTACTTC. Protein sequence: CASSSRTGAKNIQYF.